This TCR beta chain was sequenced in a study of blood T cell repertoires in COVID-19. Per germline, CDR1 MDHEN and CDR2 SYDVKM. Trimming left V 8 bases short and J 13 bases short, with 20 bases between. The CDR3 totals 12 residues. Those who participated ranged in age from roughly 18 to 89 years and resided in under 25 US areas. Some clones are missing from TCRdb's copy, which holds only in-frame ones; the method was immunoSEQ multiplex PCR. In the table there are some 200,000 clones, roughly 91% of which are singletons. The TCR comes from a man younger than 45 in a cohort exposed to, infected with or recovered from COVID-19 (not recorded which). Specimen: PBMCs or T cells enriched from blood (not recorded which). J is TRBJ1-2 and V is TRBV28; a possible D gene is TRBD1 (5 bases). The CDR3 loop is CASGPQGYPFTF. The CDR3 DNA is TGTGCCAGCGGACCCCAGGGATACCCTTTCACCTTC.